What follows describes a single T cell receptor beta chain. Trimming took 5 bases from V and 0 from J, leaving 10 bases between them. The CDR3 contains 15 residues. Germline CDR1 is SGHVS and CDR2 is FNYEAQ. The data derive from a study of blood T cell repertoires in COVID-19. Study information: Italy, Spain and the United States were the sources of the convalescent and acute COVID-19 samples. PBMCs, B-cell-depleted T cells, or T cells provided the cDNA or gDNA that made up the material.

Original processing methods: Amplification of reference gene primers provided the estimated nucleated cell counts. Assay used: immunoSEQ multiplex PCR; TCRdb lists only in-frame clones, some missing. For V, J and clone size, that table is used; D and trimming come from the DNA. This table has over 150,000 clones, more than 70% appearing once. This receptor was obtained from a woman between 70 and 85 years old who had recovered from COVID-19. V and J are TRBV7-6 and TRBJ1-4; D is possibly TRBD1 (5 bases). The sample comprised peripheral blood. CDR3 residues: CASSRREATNEKLFF. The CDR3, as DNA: TGTGCCAGCAGCCGCAGGGAGGCAACTAATGAAAAACTGTTTTTT.